The present T cell receptor beta chain was sequenced within a study of control samples from healthy donors and cancer patients (dated by TCRdb to the early 2020s). The library was made by the immunoSEQ multiplex PCR assay. As stored in TCRdb, this immuneACCESS dataset retains in-frame rearrangements with V and J assigned. A fraction of the clones does not appear; measured against another copy, unresolved V genes explain less than half of the discrepancy, and the remainder lacks a known reason. A total of under 450,000 clones appear in this sample, around 90% of them only once. The ten largest clones add up to 5% to 8% of the sample. As to this clone: Its antigen is currently not known. Per-base qualities were not stored, and no clone one base away is much larger.

This clonotype was sampled from a man in his forties or fifties with head and neck cancer. The sample comprised PBMCs.

This receptor carries the CDR3 CASSPRTGSGNTIYF. The DNA reads as follows: TGCGCCAGCAGCCCCCGGACTGGCTCTGGAAACACCATATATTTT. The chain joins TRBV5-1 to TRBJ1-3; the D gene is not confidently resolved. V is pared back by 4 bases and J by 0 bases, with 11 bases lying between the germline termini. The germline V gene specifies SGHRS as CDR1 and YFSETQ as CDR2. The CDR3 has 15 amino acids, counting the end cysteine and phenylalanine. The read is trimmed to its CDR3 DNA, 45 bases read in frame from base 1. Outside the CDR3, residues come from the reference TRBV5-1 and TRBJ1-3 proteins, so the full variable domain is: KAGVTQTPRYLIKTRGQQVTLSCSPISGHRSVSWYQQTPGQGLQFLFEYFSETQRNKGNFPGRFSGRQFSNSRSEMNVSTLELGDSALYLCASSPRTGSGNTIYFGEGSWLTVV.